This entry lists 9 T cell receptor beta chains sequenced from one sample in a study of cytomegalovirus exposure and HLA in healthy donors. Researchers ran the PCR with 60 Vbeta and 13 Jbeta primers. TCRdb's copy holds only in-frame clones and misses some; the assay was immunoSEQ multiplex PCR. The sample lists more than 200,000 clones; 82% were seen once. Sequencing was performed on PBMCs. Receptor source: a man in his forties or fifties in good health and CMV-seropositive.

The rearrangement uses TRBV5-1 and TRBJ2-4; 7 bases are shared with TRBD2. This CDR3 comprises 17 residues. J gave up 5 bases and V 0 bases, and 11 bases lay outside the gene matches. The germline V gene has CDR1 SGHRS and CDR2 YFSETQ. The DNA for the CDR3 is TGCGCCAGCAGCTTGGAACGGGGGAGGGCCGGCCAAAACATTCAGTACTTC. This codes for CASSLERGRAGQNIQYF.

This sequence joins TRBV5-4 and TRBJ2-1; 12 bases align to TRBD2. Germline trimming cut 1 base from V and 7 bases from J; bases unmatched to any gene: 9. The CDR3 has 17 residues. Germline V gene lookup returns CDR1 SGHNT and CDR2 YYREEE (reference sequence). The CDR3 spells CASSLRVLAGGHNEQFF. The CDR3 DNA reads as TGTGCCAGCAGCTTGCGGGTGCTAGCGGGGGGGCATAATGAGCAGTTCTTC.

This sequence joins TRBV4-1 and TRBJ2-7; possible D gene TRBD2, 5 bases. Per the germline V gene, CDR1 is MGHRA and CDR2 is YSYEKL. This CDR3 has 13 residues. Trimming pared 3 bases from V and 7 bases from J, leaving 13 bases between. The DNA of the CDR3 is TGCGCCAGCAGCCAGTTAGGGTCGGGGGAGCAGTACTTC. It specifies CASSQLGSGEQYF.

The chain is built from TRBV18 and TRBJ1-3; D is ambiguous. Per the germline V gene, CDR1 is KGHSH and CDR2 is LQKENI. V was cut by 2 bases and J by 8 bases, with 13 bases left in between. This CDR3 has 14 residues. CDR3 protein: CASSPIIARDTIYF. The CDR3 nucleotides are TGTGCCAGCTCACCAATAATCGCCCGCGACACCATATATTTT.

This clone was detected only a few times. This sequence joins TRBV6-5 and TRBJ2-1; D call uncertain. The CDR3 covers 14 residues. V lost 3 bases to trimming and J lost 1 base, with 7 bases between them. Germline V gene sequence: CDR1 MNHEY, CDR2 SVGAGI. The CDR3 region is CASSYERSYNEQFF. The CDR3 DNA is TGTGCCAGCAGTTATGAGAGGTCCTACAATGAGCAGTTCTTC.

The chain is built from TRBV5-1 and TRBJ2-7; 12 bases fit TRBD2. Germline trimming cut 4 bases from V and 5 bases from J; bases unmatched to any gene: 4. The CDR3 length is 14 residues. The germline CDR1 and CDR2 sequences are SGHRS and YFSETQ. The CDR3 DNA follows: TGCGCCAGCAGCCCTGGACTAGCGGGAAACGAGCAGTACTTC. This codes for CASSPGLAGNEQYF.

The genes are TRBV19 and TRBJ1-2, with 7 bases lining up with TRBD1. This CDR3 comprises 14 residues. V was pared by 5 bases and J by 5 bases, with 8 bases of the junction left unmatched. Germline CDR1 LNHDA, CDR2 SQIVND (reference sequence). CDR3 nucleotide sequence: TGTGCCAGTAGTCTTCGGACAGGCACATATGGCTACACCTTC. It encodes CASSLRTGTYGYTF.

This clone turned up a few times. The chain joins TRBV5-4 to TRBJ2-1; D possibly corresponds to TRBD1 (6 bases). Germline V gene lookup returns CDR1 SGHNT and CDR2 YYREEE (reference sequence). The length of the CDR3 is 14 residues. The V gene lost 0 bases and the J gene lost 9 bases, with 13 bases spanning the gap. The chain's CDR3 is CASSLDGTPVEQFF. For the CDR3, the DNA is TGTGCCAGCAGCTTGGATGGGACACCCGTTGAGCAGTTCTTC.

The J gene is TRBJ1-5, the V gene TRBV19; 7 positions match TRBD1. Germline assignment: CDR1 LNHDA and CDR2 SQIVND (reference sequence). The CDR3 covers 14 residues. The trim removed 6 bases at V and 3 bases at J, leaving 5 bases unmatched. The CDR3 nucleotides are TGTGCCAGTAGGGAGGACAGGACCAATCAGCCCCAGCATTTT. Residues: CASREDRTNQPQHF.